This TCR beta chain was recovered during a study of blood T cell repertoires in COVID-19. Study summary: There were acute and convalescent COVID-19 samples, and they came from the United States, Italy and Spain. PBMCs, B-cell-depleted T cells, or T cells were the source of the cDNA or gDNA that made up the material.

Under the authors' procedure: From reference gene primer amplification, estimates of nucleated cell counts were derived. Assay used: immunoSEQ multiplex PCR; TCRdb lists only in-frame clones, some missing. That table furnishes V, J and clone size, whereas the DNA furnished D and trimming. This table holds around 250,000 clones, approximately 84% found once. Material: peripheral blood. The clonotype comes from a human donor in a cohort sampled during active COVID-19.

The CDR3 reads CASSPEGLAGGTDTQYF. In DNA, the CDR3 is TGTGCCAGCTCACCTGAGGGACTAGCGGGGGGCACAGATACGCAGTATTTT. This rearrangement joins TRBV18 to TRBJ2-3; 14 bases align to TRBD2. Germline CDR1 reads KGHSH; CDR2 reads LQKENI. Trimming cost V 3 bases and J 1 base; bases outside gene matches: 3. The CDR3 loop spans 17 amino acids.